Listed below are T cell receptor beta chains from one sample, sequenced in a study of beta chain features in type 1 diabetes. Profiling relied on immunoSEQ multiplex PCR, and the TCRdb table lists in-frame clones only, not all of them. Of approximately 730,000 clones in the sample, around an eighth were seen once. Material: naive CD4+ T cells from blood. The receptors originated from a man aged 18 to 30 with type 1 diabetes. The CDR3 runs from the conserved cysteine through the conserved F or W. The D gene is left open where the match is weak. Size values are once, few and many counts, or a class for expanded clones, and some rows have none.

CASSLSGYGYTF,TGTGCCAGCAGCTTATCGGGCTATGGCTACACCTTC,TRBV7-8,TRBJ1-2,.,few
CSVEELAGGAPDTQYF,TGCAGCGTTGAAGAACTAGCGGGGGGGGCCCCAGATACGCAGTATTTT,TRBV29-1,TRBJ2-3,TRBD2,.
CASDRDSTGELFF,TGTGCCAGCGACAGGGACTCCACCGGGGAGCTGTTTTTT,TRBV6-1,TRBJ2-2,.,few
CASSARSGGSYEQYF,TGCGCCAGCAGCGCCCGTAGCGGGGGTTCCTACGAGCAGTACTTC,TRBV5-1,TRBJ2-7,TRBD2,few
CASSAHSSGTGELFF,TGTGCCAGCAGCGCCCATTCCTCGGGCACCGGGGAGCTGTTTTTT,TRBV9,TRBJ2-2,.,few
CASSVDGALDYGYTF,TGTGCCAGCAGCGTTGACGGCGCCCTAGACTATGGCTACACCTTC,TRBV9,TRBJ1-2,.,few
CASSVLGPSSYNSPLHF,TGTGCCAGCAGCGTACTGGGTCCGAGCTCCTATAATTCACCCCTCCACTTT,TRBV9,TRBJ1-6,.,.
CAWSAPGQTHEKLFF,TGTGCCTGGAGTGCCCCGGGACAGACCCATGAAAAACTGTTTTTT,TRBV30,TRBJ1-4,TRBD1,.
CASSRGRRETQYF,TGTGCCAGCAGCCGGGGGCGCCGGGAGACCCAGTACTTC,TRBV7-2,TRBJ2-5,.,.
CAWSSQGDTEAFF,TGTGCCTGGAGTTCACAGGGAGACACTGAAGCTTTCTTT,TRBV30,TRBJ1-1,.,.
CASSYRQGAETQYF,TGTGCCAGCAGTTACAGACAGGGGGCAGAGACCCAGTACTTC,TRBV6-5,TRBJ2-5,TRBD1,few
CAISEAVGQGSPKGSYNEQFF,TGTGCCATCAGTGAGGCCGTGGGACAGGGTTCACCCAAGGGATCCTACAATGAGCAGTTCTTC,TRBV10-3,TRBJ2-1,TRBD1,.
CASSHSRDRAPNEKLFF,TGCGCCAGCAGCCACTCCCGGGACAGGGCTCCTAATGAAAAACTGTTTTTT,TRBV5-1,TRBJ1-4,TRBD1,few
CASSVDYQLGELFF,TGTGCCAGCAGTGTGGACTACCAACTGGGGGAGCTGTTTTTT,TRBV6-1,TRBJ2-2,.,few
CASSLASVEGSNQPQHF,TGTGCCAGCAGCTTGGCCTCGGTGGAAGGCAGCAATCAGCCCCAGCATTTT,TRBV5-4,TRBJ1-5,.,once
CASSYSAGTQYF,TGTGCCAGCAGTTACTCAGCGGGGACCCAGTACTTC,TRBV6-5,TRBJ2-5,.,.
CAWSVRHRGGYTF,TGTGCCTGGAGTGTTCGCCACAGGGGTGGCTACACCTTC,TRBV30,TRBJ1-2,TRBD1,.
CASRDRNNYGYTF,TGTGCCAGCAGGGACAGAAACAACTATGGCTACACCTTC,TRBV25-1,TRBJ1-2,.,.